The 7 T cell receptor beta chains presented below share a single source sample, sequenced in a study of tumor and adjacent non-tumor tissue in lung cancer. No cell sorting was done before RNA was extracted from the tissue. The normal lung tissue was taken more than 3 cm from the tumor edge. The library came from three nested PCR rounds adapted from ARM-PCR protocols. TCRdb called the multiplex PCR reads again in MiXCR, with one record for every CDR3 protein. Of some 80,000 distinct CDR3 sequences in the sample, about 82% were seen once. The sample taken for sequencing was distant non-tumor lung tissue. Every receptor here comes from a man aged 55 to 70 with non-small cell lung cancer.

This clonotype has just one count. A much larger clonotype is one base distant, so this may be a read error. In this CDR3 the conserved last residue, phenylalanine or tryptophan, is missing, so a read error is likely. The chain carries TRBV12-3 or TRBV12-4 and TRBJ2-6; no reliable D call. The CDR3 consists of 15 residues. Between the trimmed V and J ends, which lost 7 bases and 2 bases, there was a span of 12 bases. The CDR3 here is CASTNSRAGANVLTS. DNA of the CDR3: TGTGCCAGCACTAATAGTCGTGCTGGGGCCAACGTCCTGACTTCC.

On this clonotype: A junction boundary mismatches the germline segment, possibly from a read error. The chain joins TRBV11-2 to TRBJ1-1; no reliable D call. This CDR3 region has 13 residues. Germline lookup yields CDR1 SGHAT and CDR2 FQNNGV. CDR3 amino acids: CDSSRTPNTEAFF. The DNA of the CDR3 is TGTGACAGCAGTCGTACACCGAACACTGAAGCTTTCTTT. Combining the CDR3 with reference TRBV11-2 and TRBJ1-1 gives the whole variable domain EAGVAQSPRYKIIEKRQSVAFWCNPISGHATLYWYQQILGQGPKLLIQFQNNGVVDDSQLPKDRFSAERLKGVDSTLKIQPAKLEDSAVYLCDSSRTPNTEAFFGQGTRLTVV.

Concerning this clonotype itself: No conserved phenylalanine or tryptophan is present at the end of the CDR3, so a read error is the likely explanation. This rearrangement joins TRBV4-2 to TRBJ1-2; no firm D call. The CDR3 is 11 amino acids. Germline V gene lookup returns CDR1 LGHNA and CDR2 YNFKEQ. CDR3 sequence reads: CASRQEGGYTY. The CDR3 coding sequence is TGTGCCAGCAGACAAGAAGGCGGCTACACCTAC.

As to this clonotype: A much larger clone lies one base from this, so it may be a read error. The rearrangement links TRBV12-3 or TRBV12-4 to TRBJ2-1, with a weak D call TRBD1 (7 bases). The length of the CDR3 is 13 residues. Trimming pared 7 bases from V and 8 bases from J, leaving 15 bases between. In DNA, the CDR3 is TGTGCCAGCACAGGGGGACTCCACGATGAGCAGTTCTTC. Translating it yields CASTGGLHDEQFF.

In regard to this clonotype: Without the conserved terminal phenylalanine or tryptophan, this CDR3 likely stems from a read error. The V and J genes are TRBV5-1 and TRBJ1-5; D perhaps matches TRBD1 (5 bases). With 4 bases removed from V and 6 bases from J, the gap between germline ends came to 14 bases. The CDR3 runs 14 residues. Germline values: CDR1 SGHRS, CDR2 YFSETQ. The CDR3 sequence is CASSPGEGSQPQHL. In nucleotides, the CDR3 is TGCGCCAGCAGCCCCGGGGAGGGGTCTCAGCCCCAGCATCTT.

Points on this clonotype: Sequence at one end of the junction differs from germline and may be a read error. V and J are TRBV12-3 or TRBV12-4 and TRBJ2-3, with 14 bases matching TRBD2. CDR3 length equals 15 residues. For the CDR3, the DNA is TGTGCCAGCACAGGGACTAGCGGGGGCACAGATACGCAATATTTT. The encoded protein is CASTGTSGGTDTQYF.

This clonotype has a single count. Germline and junction disagree at one end, which may indicate a read error. This sequence joins TRBV11-2 and TRBJ2-7, with no clear D. The germline gives CDR1 SGHAT, CDR2 FQNNGV. The CDR3 extends over 12 amino acids. The CDR3 region has the DNA TGTGCCAACAGCTTACTGGGTCGCGAGCAGTACTTC. This gives the protein CANSLLGREQYF.